This TCR beta chain is from a study of blood T cell repertoires in COVID-19 (dated by TCRdb to about 2020). With respect to the entire study: The collaborator samples originated in the United States, Italy and Spain and spanned the acute and convalescent phases of COVID-19. The prospective study material was composed of cDNA or gDNA derived from T cells, B-cell-depleted T cells, or PBMCs. Deeply sampled blood TCRbeta repertoires from subjects exposed to, actively infected with, or recovered from COVID-19 were included in the dataset. The repertoires were released in a freely available public database intended as a resource for research on the immune response to SARS-CoV-2. Samples came from the ongoing ImmuneRACE study (first 160 participants) plus 1,254 subjects from 6 global collaborators. Sample metadata almost always included a de-identified subject ID, COVID-19 status, age in years and sex. Where available, HLA class I and class II types were taken from metadata supplied by the sample provider and were not determined by assay-based typing. What the research found in general, with its limitations: The amount of clinical and demographic metadata varied by source and participant and was provided uncurated.

With regard to this clone: This receptor's antigen is unknown. Within one base of it there is no much larger clone, and no base qualities were kept.

Its CDR3 holds 14 amino acids, cysteine through phenylalanine. Only the CDR3 region is kept as DNA, spanning 42 bases read in frame from base 1. The germline ends are 8 bases apart after V is trimmed by 5 bases and J by 0 bases. Sequences KGHSH (CDR1) and LQKENI (CDR2) are obtained from the germline V gene. In the prospective study, participants were roughly 18 to 100 years old, resided in about two dozen geographic areas of the United States, and were enrolled through a virtual design. In the prospective study, participants were assigned to cohorts based on the clinical history participants reported in a screening survey and a study questionnaire. ImmuneRACE Cohort 3 recovered participants were defined by two consecutive negative NP/OP PCR tests, healthcare professional clearance, or symptom resolution. In the prospective study, mobile phlebotomists collected whole blood, serum and a nasopharyngeal or oropharyngeal swab from each participant. Over a roughly two-month period, participants in the prospective study had the option of providing additional blood draws and questionnaires. Prospective study blood samples were shipped either frozen or at room temperature before DNA extraction.

TCRbeta CDR3 regions were amplified from genomic DNA by means of the immunoSEQ Assay, a bias-controlled multiplex PCR. The paper's processing steps were these. The number of nucleated cells in each sample was estimated by amplification of reference gene primers within the assay. To quantify the absolute abundance of each unique TCRbeta CDR3 rearrangement, sequence reads were collapsed and filtered. Productive Simpson clonality was computed per sample as the square root of Simpson's diversity index over productive rearrangements. TCRdb's version of the immuneACCESS table is confined to in-frame rearrangements and falls short of the full clone set. An unresolved V gene accounts for under half of the shortfall where checked; the remainder is of unknown origin. V, J and clone size reflect that table, while D and trimming were determined from the DNA. This sample lists about 270,000 clones; 88% were detected once. In total, the top ten clones hold 1% of the sample.

Here the chain combines TRBV18 and TRBJ2-4; the D gene is possibly TRBD1, with 5 bases matching. Sequencing used PBMCs or T cells enriched from blood (not recorded which). The source is a woman under 40 who had recovered from COVID-19. The CDR3 loop reads CASSEDIAKNIQYF. The sequence in DNA is TGTGCCAGCTCAGAGGACATAGCCAAAAACATTCAGTACTTC.